The 4 T cell receptor beta chains below come from one sample, sequenced in a study of CXCR3-negative and CXCR3-positive naive CD8 T cells. These receptors have no known antigen. The TRB cDNA libraries were prepared by 5' RACE with UMI labels. No DNA is given; TCRdb re-called the 5' RACE reads and lists each CDR3 protein once. The sample holds some 150,000 distinct CDR3 sequences. Overall study results and limits: Naive cells with CXCR3 showed TRB CDR3s that were more hydrophobic than those in CXCR3-negative naive cells.

The sample taken for sequencing was naive CXCR3+ CD8+ T cells from blood. Subset specified: CD45RO-CCR7+CD27+CD95- naive CD8+ T cells expressing CXCR3 (TNR3+). These receptors all stem from a human donor in good health. Some clones in this sample may be carry-over from other donors' samples.

This chain joins TRBV9 and TRBJ2-1; checking the TCRdb D call of TRBD1 is not possible without DNA. Germline assignment: CDR1 SGDLS and CDR2 YYNGEE. The CDR3 is 17 residues long. The CDR3 here is CASSPRSARISYNEQFF.

The chain joins TRBV6-6 to TRBJ2-7. The CDR3 length is 14 residues. Germline values: CDR1 MNHNY, CDR2 SVGAGI (reference sequence). The CDR3 here is CASSYSTRGNEQYF.

The V gene is TRBV29-1, the J gene TRBJ2-7; TCRdb's D call of TRBD1 is untestable without DNA. Germline V gene lookup returns CDR1 SQVTM and CDR2 ANQGSEA. The CDR3 spans 17 residues. This CDR3 reads CSVEDRSGDGNPYEQYF.

CDR3 residues: CSARVSGYEQYF. This chain joins TRBV20-1 and TRBJ2-7. CDR1 is DFQATT and CDR2 is SNEGSKA in the germline V gene (reference sequence). The CDR3 consists of 12 residues.